Presented here are 12 T cell receptor beta chains from one specimen sequenced in a study of T cell responses to AZD1222 COVID-19 vaccine (dated by TCRdb to the early 2020s). The receptor library was made with the immunoSEQ multiplex PCR assay. Imported from immuneACCESS, the table was reduced by TCRdb to in-frame sequences with V and J called. These copies leave out some clones; in studies compared against another copy, an unresolved V gene accounts for under half, and the cause of the remainder is not known. Within this sample are more than 95,000 clones, with 88% of them counted one time only. Of the sample, approximately 9.6% falls within the top ten clones. Read against the paper, the sample's time point label means: baseline before first vaccination. The material sequenced was peripheral blood, taken on day 0 of AZD1222 vaccination. The receptors were sampled from an adult in good health.

The chain uses TRBV24-1 and TRBJ1-5; 9 bases line up with TRBD1. This CDR3 has 16 residues. CDR1 and CDR2 (germline): KGHDR, SFDVKD. With 4 bases clipped from V and 1 base from J, the junction kept 4 bases outside the gene matches. CDR3 sequence: CATSDQTGGSNQPQHF. The CDR3 DNA is TGTGCCACCAGTGACCAGACAGGGGGAAGCAATCAGCCCCAGCATTTT.

J is TRBJ2-2 and V is TRBV7-9, with D perhaps TRBD1 (6 bases). The V end lost 4 bases, the J end lost 3 bases, and 12 bases lay between the germline ends. Germline CDR1 SEHNR, CDR2 FQNEAQ (reference sequence). The CDR3 spans 15 residues. CDR3 nucleotides: TGTGCCAGCAGCTGGGGGCCACCAGACACCGGGGAGCTGTTTTTT. Translation gives CASSWGPPDTGELFF.

The chain joins TRBV29-1 to TRBJ2-1; 7 bases are a match to TRBD1. The CDR3 length is 13 residues. Germline V gene sequence: CDR1 SQVTM, CDR2 ANQGSEA. V lost 8 bases, J lost 5 bases, and 9 bases stayed unmatched. CDR3 DNA: TGCAGCACCCGACAGGGTCCAAACAATGAGCAGTTCTTC. This encodes CSTRQGPNNEQFF.

The chain has TRBV28 and TRBJ2-7; 8 nucleotides align to TRBD1. CDR3 length: 15 residues. V dropped 6 bases and J dropped 4; count of bases not matched to a gene: 11. Germline V gene lookup returns CDR1 MDHEN and CDR2 SYDVKM. The DNA of the CDR3 is TGTGCCAGCAGGAAGGACAGGGAATGGGAATACGAGCAGTACTTC. Its translation: CASRKDREWEYEQYF.

The chain couples TRBV28 to TRBJ2-3; no clear D gene. Looked up from germline, CDR1 is MDHEN and CDR2 is SYDVKM. The germline V and J ends were trimmed by 2 bases and 6 bases, with 12 bases remaining between them. The CDR3 consists of 14 residues. The CDR3 region has the DNA TGTGCCAGCAGTTTAAAACAGTTTGGGGATACGCAGTATTTT. It encodes CASSLKQFGDTQYF. Variable domain in full (rest from reference TRBV28 and TRBJ2-3): DVKVTQSSRYLVKRTGEKVFLECVQDMDHENMFWYRQDPGLGLRLIYFSYDVKMKEKGDIPEGYSVSREKKERFSLILESASTNQTSMYLCASSLKQFGDTQYFGPGTRLTVL.

The chain employs TRBV5-1 and TRBJ1-5; TRBD1 matches at 8 bases. Germline loops: CDR1 SGHRS, CDR2 YFSETQ. The CDR3 has 13 amino acids. The V and J ends lost 3 bases and 4 bases, in that order; junction bases with no gene match: 0. The CDR3 DNA reads TGCGCCAGCAGCTGGACAGGGAATCAGCCCCAGCATTTT. Its protein product is CASSWTGNQPQHF.

This rearrangement joins TRBV7-2 to TRBJ1-3; possibly TRBD1 for D (5 bases). The CDR3 extends over 18 amino acids. Trimming removed 5 bases at V and 0 bases at J, with 20 bases between. Germline CDR1 SGHTA, CDR2 FQGNSA. CDR3 bases: TGTGCCAGCAGCCGGCAGCCCCCGGGACGCAGCTCTGGAAACACCATATATTTT. Translating it yields CASSRQPPGRSSGNTIYF.

This rearrangement joins TRBV3-1 (or the pseudogene TRBV3-2) to TRBJ1-6; D gene ambiguous. Germline CDR1 is LGHDT and CDR2 is YNNKEL (reference sequence). V was clipped by 7 bases and J by 4 bases, with 11 bases between them. CDR3 length: 14 residues. The CDR3 DNA follows: TGTGCCAGCACTTCCGCAGATTATAATTCACCCCTCCACTTT. As protein: CASTSADYNSPLHF.

The chain joins TRBV18 to TRBJ1-1; weak D call: TRBD1 (5 bases). The V end was cut by 1 base, the J end by 1 base, with 7 bases between. The CDR3 runs 14 residues. Germline V gene lookup returns CDR1 KGHSH and CDR2 LQKENI. CDR3 residues: CASSPQGSNTEAFF. As DNA, the CDR3 is TGTGCCAGCTCACCACAGGGGTCGAACACTGAAGCTTTCTTT.

CDR3: CASSPPGVNTEAFF. CDR3 coding DNA: TGTGCCAGCTCACCACCAGGGGTGAACACTGAAGCTTTCTTT. V and J are TRBV18 and TRBJ1-1; maybe TRBD1 (5 bases). Trimming took off 0 bases at V and 0 bases at J, with 5 bases between the two ends. The CDR3 runs to 14 residues. From germline, CDR1 is KGHSH and CDR2 LQKENI.

The chain carries TRBV7-2 and TRBJ2-7; no definite D call. V was shortened by 2 bases and J by 5 bases, with 13 bases between the two germline ends. The V gene's germline CDR1 is SGHTA and CDR2 FQGNSA. The length of the CDR3 is 14 residues. The CDR3 DNA is TGTGCCAGCAGCTTATTGAGTCCCCAACACGAGCAGTACTTC. It is translated as CASSLLSPQHEQYF.

The genes are TRBV2 and TRBJ2-4; the D is unclear. Germline V gives CDR1 SNHLY, CDR2 FYNNEI. Deletions cut 3 bases from V and 9 bases from J, with 6 bases between. CDR3 length: 11 amino acids. In DNA, the CDR3 is TGTGCCAGCAGTGATATGGGCATTCAGTACTTC. Translated, it gives CASSDMGIQYF.